Presented here are 7 T cell receptor beta chains from one specimen sequenced in a study of cytomegalovirus exposure and HLA in healthy donors. Primers: 60 Vbeta forward and 13 Jbeta reverse. Some clones are missing from TCRdb's copy, which holds only in-frame ones; the method was immunoSEQ multiplex PCR. The profile shows some 150,000 clones, more than 7.5% of them singletons. Sequenced material: PBMCs. The source is a middle-aged man in good health and CMV-seronegative.

This clone was detected only a few times. This sequence joins TRBV10-1 and TRBJ2-7; tentative D call: TRBD2 (5 bases). The CDR3 is 16 amino acids. Trimming cost V 3 bases and J 0 bases, with 15 bases left between them. Germline V gives CDR1 WNHNN, CDR2 SYGVQD (reference sequence). CDR3 DNA sequence: TGCGCCAGCAGTGATCGGTCAGGCAGCGGCTCCTACGAGCAGTACTTC. This sequence encodes CASSDRSGSGSYEQYF.

This clone was found a few times. The chain is built from TRBV7-3 and TRBJ2-7; possibly TRBD2 for D (5 bases). The CDR3 loop spans 14 amino acids. V was trimmed by 5 bases and J by 7 bases, leaving 18 bases between them. Germline values: CDR1 SGHTA, CDR2 FQGTGA. The CDR3 region has the DNA TGTGCCAGCAGCAGGAGCGGAACTACGTCTGAGCAGTACTTC. Protein sequence: CASSRSGTTSEQYF.

The chain couples TRBV19 to TRBJ1-6; 10 positions match TRBD1. The length of the CDR3 is 19 residues. Looked up from germline, CDR1 is LNHDA and CDR2 is SQIVND (reference sequence). V shed 7 bases and J 6 bases; nucleotides not matched to a gene: 18. DNA for the CDR3: TGTGCCAGTACCGGTTGGGACAGGGGCCCCTCTCCCTCTAATTCACCCCTCCACTTT. Protein: CASTGWDRGPSPSNSPLHF.

This clone has just a few counts. This chain uses TRBV2 with TRBJ1-2, with 9 bases identical to TRBD1. CDR1 and CDR2 from the germline V gene are SNHLY and FYNNEI. The junction had 10 bases not matched to a gene; V was cut back by 0 bases and J by 5 bases. The CDR3 totals 17 residues. In DNA form, the CDR3 reads TGTGCCAGCAGTGAAGCGCGACTAGGACAGGGGCTGTATGGCTACACCTTC. Residues: CASSEARLGQGLYGYTF.

The chain combines TRBV7-9 with TRBJ1-2; the D gene is possibly TRBD1 (5 bases). Germline CDR1 reads SEHNR; CDR2 reads FQNEAQ (reference sequence). The V end was cut by 5 bases, the J end by 8 bases, with 15 bases between. The CDR3 runs 13 residues. CDR3 DNA sequence: TGTGCCAGCAGCCCGGGGGAGCGGCGGGGCTACACCTTC. Its protein is CASSPGERRGYTF.

The rearrangement uses TRBV5-5 and TRBJ2-2; D gene uncertain. Germline V gives CDR1 SGHKS, CDR2 YYEKEE (reference sequence). V was cut by 1 base and J by 5 bases, with 9 bases left in between. The CDR3 runs to 14 residues. CDR3 DNA sequence: TGTGCCAGCAGCTTGTACCGCCAGACCGGGGAGCTGTTTTTT. The encoded protein is CASSLYRQTGELFF.

This clone was observed a few times. The V call is TRBV29-1, the J call TRBJ2-5; D is undetermined. The CDR3 length is 11 residues. The V and J ends lost 6 bases and 5 bases respectively, with 10 bases between them. Germline CDR1 SQVTM, CDR2 ANQGSEA. CDR3 sequence: CSVQEVETQYF. In nucleotides, the CDR3 is TGCAGCGTGCAAGAGGTCGAGACCCAGTACTTC.